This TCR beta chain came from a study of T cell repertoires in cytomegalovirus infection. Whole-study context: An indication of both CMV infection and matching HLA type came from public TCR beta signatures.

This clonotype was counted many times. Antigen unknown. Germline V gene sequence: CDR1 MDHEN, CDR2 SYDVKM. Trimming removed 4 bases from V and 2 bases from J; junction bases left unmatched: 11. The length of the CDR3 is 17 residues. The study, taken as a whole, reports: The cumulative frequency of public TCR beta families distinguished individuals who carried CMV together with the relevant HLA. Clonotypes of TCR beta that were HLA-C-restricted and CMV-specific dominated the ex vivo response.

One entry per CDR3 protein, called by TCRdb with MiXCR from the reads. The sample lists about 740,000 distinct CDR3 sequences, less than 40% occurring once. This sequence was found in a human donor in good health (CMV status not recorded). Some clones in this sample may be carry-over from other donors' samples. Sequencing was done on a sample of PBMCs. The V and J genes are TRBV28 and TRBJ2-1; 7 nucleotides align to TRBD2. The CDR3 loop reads CASSSLADPTTYNEQFF. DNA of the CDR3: TGTGCCAGCAGTTCCCTAGCGGACCCCACCACCTACAATGAGCAGTTCTTC.